What follows are 3 T cell receptor beta chains derived from one specimen sequenced in a study of T cell changes during pregnancy in multiple sclerosis. Profiled with immunoSEQ multiplex PCR; TCRdb holds only in-frame clones, not every one. Of about 100,000 clones in the sample, 92% are singletons; the top ten hold 1.9%. Source: peripheral blood, taken after pregnancy. These receptors were collected from a female donor with multiple sclerosis, enrolled in a pregnancy study.

This chain connects TRBV28 to TRBJ2-1; 11 bases agree with TRBD2. Germline V gives CDR1 MDHEN, CDR2 SYDVKM. The V and J ends lost 6 bases and 8 bases, in that order; junction bases with no gene match: 9. The CDR3 covers 15 residues. The CDR3 DNA follows: TGTGCCAGCAGATCACTAGCGGGAGCTATGGATGAGCAGTTCTTC. It is translated as CASRSLAGAMDEQFF. The full variable domain, in which reference TRBV28 and TRBJ2-1 provide the parts outside the CDR3, is DVKVTQSSRYLVKRTGEKVFLECVQDMDHENMFWYRQDPGLGLRLIYFSYDVKMKEKGDIPEGYSVSREKKERFSLILESASTNQTSMYLCASRSLAGAMDEQFFGPGTRLTVL.

This chain connects TRBV19 to TRBJ1-5, with 9 bases fitting TRBD1. Trimming took 3 bases from V and 6 from J; bases not matched to a gene: 6. CDR3 length: 15 amino acids. The germline V gene has CDR1 LNHDA and CDR2 SQIVND (reference sequence). CDR3 in DNA: TGTGCCAGTAGTATTCCCCAGACAGGGGGTCAGCCCCAGCATTTT. It is translated as CASSIPQTGGQPQHF. Complete variable domain (other parts from reference TRBV19 and TRBJ1-5): DGGITQSPKYLFRKEGQNVTLSCEQNLNHDAMYWYRQDPGQGLRLIYYSQIVNDFQKGDIAEGYSVSREKKESFPLTVTSAQKNPTAFYLCASSIPQTGGQPQHFGDGTRLSIL.

This clone was observed a single time. V usage is TRBV5-1 and J usage is TRBJ2-6; 14 positions match TRBD2. The germline CDR1 and CDR2 sequences are SGHRS and YFSETQ. V lost 4 bases to trimming and J lost 2 bases; unmatched junction nucleotides: 2. The length of the CDR3 is 17 residues. CDR3 coding DNA: TGCGCCAGCAGCCCGGGACTAGCGGGGGCTGGGGCCAACGTCCTGACTTTC. It codes for CASSPGLAGAGANVLTF.